One T cell receptor (beta chain) is described in this entry. Antigen unknown. The method was immunoSEQ multiplex PCR; TCRdb's version includes in-frame clones alone and lacks a portion of them. The profile covers approximately 60,000 clones, with around 77% appearing a single time and 4% to 5% taken by the ten largest. This entry is derived from a study of radiotherapy plus CTLA-4 blockade in lung cancer. Whole-study findings and limits: Alongside interferon-beta, early blood T cell clone dynamics were reportedly the best predictor of response.

Material: peripheral blood, obtained from a patient treated with radiotherapy plus ipilimumab. The sequence was collected from a human donor with non-small cell lung cancer who had a complete response to radiotherapy plus ipilimumab.

The CDR3 coding sequence is TGTGCCAGCTCACCACCAGGTTCTCCCAGAAACTATGGCTACACCTTC. Its translation is CASSPPGSPRNYGYTF. The chain joins TRBV18 to TRBJ1-2; D gene unclear. The CDR3 extends over 16 amino acids. V lost 0 bases and J lost 2, with 13 bases in between. CDR1 is KGHSH, CDR2 LQKENI, per germline.